This T cell receptor (beta chain) was sequenced in a study of shared clonotypes between healthy human individuals. Whole-study context: Donors had three CD4 naive, three CD4 memory, two CD8 naive and one CD8 memory plate apiece.

The CDR3 has 14 amino acids. Germline values: CDR1 SGHAT, CDR2 FQDESV (reference sequence). Trimming at V came to 3 bases and at J to 3 bases, leaving 4 bases not matched to a gene. Assay used: immunoSEQ multiplex PCR; TCRdb lists only in-frame clones, some missing. The sample comprises around 2,000,000 clones, approximately 95% of which are singletons, and more than 0.95% rests with the top ten. CD45RO negativity and positive selection for CCR7 defined naive CD8 cells, a population that excluded terminally differentiated effector memory CD45RA+ cells. About this clone itself: The antigen is unknown.

General observations from the study: In contrast to clonotypes shared by all four donors, non-shared clonotypes had lower generation probabilities.

The genes are TRBV11-1 and TRBJ2-7, with 8 bases fitting TRBD1. Sequencing was performed on naive CD8+ T cells sorted from blood. The receptor was derived from a man aged 18 to 30 in good health. The CDR3 DNA sequence: TGTGCCAGCAGCTTCTTCGGGACAGGCTACGAGCAGTACTTC. Translating gives CASSFFGTGYEQYF.